The 14 T cell receptor beta chains below come from one sample, sequenced in a study of liver allograft versus peripheral blood T cells. Study information: The authors compared T cell receptor repertoires in transplanted livers with recipients' peripheral blood repertoires.

TCRdb processed the reads anew with MiXCR; each CDR3 protein has one entry. This table has roughly 8,000 distinct CDR3 sequences, roughly 20% appearing once. The source of these receptors is a human patient who had a liver transplant. Some T cells may trace back to the graft donor.

This clonotype showed up many times. The chain joins TRBV27 to TRBJ2-3; D is undetermined. Germline V gives CDR1 MNHEY, CDR2 SMNVEV (reference sequence). Trimming left V 8 bases short and J 4 bases short, with 4 bases between. The CDR3 sequence is 10 residues long. CDR3 sequence reads: CASGPDTQYF. CDR3 nucleotide sequence: TGTGCCAGCGGACCAGATACGCAGTATTTT.

Within the sample, this clonotype is medium-sized. V gene TRBV29-1 combines with J gene TRBJ2-7, with a tentative D call TRBD1 (6 bases). The germline V and J ends were trimmed by 4 bases and 7 bases, with 14 bases remaining between them. The CDR3 extends over 12 amino acids. Germline V CDR1 and CDR2: SQVTM, ANQGSEA. The CDR3 sequence is CSVAQTRGEQYF. CDR3 nucleotide sequence: TGCAGCGTTGCCCAGACGAGGGGGGAGCAGTACTTC.

The chain employs TRBV7-9 and TRBJ2-5; tentative D call: TRBD1 (6 bases). The CDR3 spans 15 residues. The germline gives CDR1 SEHNR, CDR2 FQNEAQ (reference sequence). Trimming pared 7 bases from V and 2 bases from J, leaving 17 bases between. The CDR3 DNA reads as TGTGCCAGCAAACACCTGATAAGGGGGCAAGAGACCCAGTACTTC. Its protein is CASKHLIRGQETQYF.

The genes are TRBV20-1 and TRBJ1-1; unclear D gene. The CDR3 runs 13 residues. V lost 5 bases and J lost 0, with 10 bases in between. The germline V gene has CDR1 DFQATT and CDR2 SNEGSKA (reference sequence). In nucleotides, the CDR3 is TGCAGTGCTCCCCTTCCGGTGAACACTGAAGCTTTCTTT. Protein product: CSAPLPVNTEAFF.

The chain carries TRBV28 and TRBJ1-3, with 7 bases identical to TRBD1. CDR3 length: 15 residues. Germline V CDR1 and CDR2: MDHEN, SYDVKM. J gave up 0 bases and V 7 bases, and 6 bases lay outside the gene matches. The CDR3 loop is CASTEGATSGNTIYF. As DNA, the CDR3 is TGTGCCAGCACCGAGGGGGCCACCTCTGGAAACACCATATATTTT.

This clonotype was observed a few times. This sequence joins TRBV20-1 and TRBJ2-1, with TRBD2 matching 10 bases. The trim removed 0 bases at V and 6 bases at J, leaving 5 bases unmatched. CDR1 and CDR2 (germline): DFQATT, SNEGSKA (reference sequence). The CDR3 has 15 amino acids. The CDR3 region has the DNA TGCAGTGCTAGAGATAGGAGCGGGAGGGCCAATGAGCAGTTCTTC. Its translation: CSARDRSGRANEQFF.

This clonotype is categorized as medium-sized (0.01 to 0.1%). V usage is TRBV7-2 and J usage is TRBJ1-2; 7 bases fit TRBD1. The CDR3 contains 14 residues. The ends lost 5 bases at V and 4 bases at J; junction bases unmatched: 7. Germline CDR1 SGHTA, CDR2 FQGNSA. CDR3: CASSRQGNSYGYTF. CDR3 in DNA: TGTGCCAGCAGCCGACAGGGTAATAGCTATGGCTACACCTTC.

This clonotype is medium-sized. The genes are TRBV7-2 and TRBJ2-2; the D gene is possibly TRBD1 (6 bases). The V gene's germline CDR1 is SGHTA and CDR2 FQGNSA. This CDR3 has 16 amino acids. With 2 bases removed from V and 1 base from J, the gap between germline ends came to 11 bases. CDR3 protein: CASSLLGQLNTGELFF. The CDR3 region has the DNA TGTGCCAGCAGCTTATTGGGACAATTGAACACCGGGGAGCTGTTTTTT.

This clonotype is categorized as medium-sized (0.01 to 0.1%). The chain couples TRBV27 to TRBJ2-1; 13 nucleotides line up with TRBD2. Trimming at V came to 4 bases and at J to 7 bases, leaving 10 bases not matched to a gene. Germline CDR1 MNHEY, CDR2 SMNVEV (reference sequence). The CDR3 loop spans 17 amino acids. The CDR3, as DNA: TGTGCCAGCAGTTCCAACAGGCGGACTAGCGGGGGAAATGAGCAGTTCTTC. Translation gives CASSSNRRTSGGNEQFF.

The V and J genes are TRBV20-1 and TRBJ1-1, with D unresolved. The length of the CDR3 is 15 residues. Germline CDR1 DFQATT, CDR2 SNEGSKA (reference sequence). V lost 2 bases to trimming and J lost 1 base, with 14 bases between them. CDR3 DNA: TGCAGTGCTAGACCCCGGAGAGAGCCGAACACTGAAGCTTTCTTT. Its protein product is CSARPRREPNTEAFF.

The chain is built from TRBV28 and TRBJ1-1; no firm D call. The germline V gene encodes CDR1 MDHEN and CDR2 SYDVKM. V gave up 4 bases and J gave up 6 bases, with 6 bases separating them. The CDR3 length is 11 residues. In nucleotides, the CDR3 is TGTGCCAGCAGTTGGCTGGCTGAAGCTTTCTTT. Residues: CASSWLAEAFF.

This clonotype rates as medium-sized. The chain couples TRBV19 to TRBJ2-2; 10 bases fit TRBD2. The CDR3 has 17 residues. Germline CDR1 is LNHDA and CDR2 is SQIVND (reference sequence). V lost 0 bases to trimming and J lost 8 bases; unmatched junction nucleotides: 9. This chain's CDR3 is CASSIDRLAGARGELFF. Written as DNA, the CDR3 is TGTGCCAGTAGTATAGATCGGCTAGCGGGAGCCAGGGGGGAGCTGTTTTTT.

This clonotype showed up many times. V usage is TRBV9 and J usage is TRBJ2-3; 8 positions agree with TRBD2. The trim removed 4 bases at V and 1 base at J, leaving 8 bases unmatched. Germline lookup yields CDR1 SGDLS and CDR2 YYNGEE. The CDR3 contains 16 residues. The chain's CDR3 is CASSPRRLARTDTQYF. CDR3 nucleotide sequence: TGTGCCAGCAGCCCCAGAAGACTAGCGCGCACAGATACGCAGTATTTT.

The chain has TRBV7-2 and TRBJ1-6; possible D gene TRBD1, 6 bases. This CDR3 region has 15 residues. The V and J ends lost 6 bases and 7 bases respectively, with 16 bases between them. The germline V gene has CDR1 SGHTA and CDR2 FQGNSA. CDR3 sequence reads: CASSSRGAENSPLHF. In nucleotides, the CDR3 is TGTGCCAGCAGTTCTCGGGGGGCAGAGAATTCACCCCTCCACTTT.